These T cell receptor beta chains were read from a single sample in a study of T cells after yellow fever vaccination. TCRdb used MiXCR to reprocess the 5' RACE reads, holding one entry per CDR3 protein. The sample holds 110,000 or so distinct CDR3 sequences, 7.2% seen once. The sample was CD4+ T cells sorted from PBMCs, taken approximately 40 days after the first yellow fever vaccination. These receptors all stem from a man younger than 30 who received the YFV17D yellow fever vaccine. The CDR3 runs from the conserved cysteine through the conserved F or W. D genes are given only for firm matches. Where a row states a size, it is once, few, many or the class of an expanded clone; other rows omit it.

d_gene: TRBD1; v_gene: TRBV12-3/TRBV12-4; abundance: many; j_gene: TRBJ1-4; CDR3nt: TGTGCCAGCAGTGGCGGACAGGGGGCTAATGAAAAACTGTTTTTT; CDR3aa: CASSGGQGANEKLFF
d_gene: TRBD2; v_gene: TRBV18; abundance: few; j_gene: TRBJ2-2; CDR3nt: TGTGCCAGCTCACCACTGGTGACTAGCGGGGGCCCTCTCTCGAACACCGGGGAGCTGTTTTTT; CDR3aa: CASSPLVTSGGPLSNTGELFF
d_gene: TRBD2; v_gene: TRBV25-1; abundance: many; j_gene: TRBJ2-1; CDR3nt: TGTGCCAGCAGTGAGGGCGGGGGGGCCGGGAATGAGCAGTTCTTC; CDR3aa: CASSEGGGAGNEQFF
d_gene: .; v_gene: TRBV6-1; abundance: many; j_gene: TRBJ1-2; CDR3nt: TGTGCCAGCAGATTGAGTGACGGGCTCTACGGCTACACCTTC; CDR3aa: CASRLSDGLYGYTF
d_gene: .; v_gene: TRBV4-3; abundance: many; j_gene: TRBJ1-5; CDR3nt: TGCGCCAGCAGCCCCACAGGGATTCAGCCCCAGCATTTT; CDR3aa: CASSPTGIQPQHF
d_gene: TRBD1; v_gene: TRBV29-1; abundance: many; j_gene: TRBJ2-1; CDR3nt: TGCAGCGTTGAAGGGGGTCGGGACAGTTACAATGAGCAGTTCTTC; CDR3aa: CSVEGGRDSYNEQFF
d_gene: TRBD2; v_gene: TRBV11-1; abundance: .; j_gene: TRBJ2-5; CDR3nt: TGTGCCAGCACCCCGACTAGCGGGGGGACCCAGTACTTC; CDR3aa: CASTPTSGGTQYF
d_gene: .; v_gene: TRBV11-3; abundance: many; j_gene: TRBJ1-3; CDR3nt: TGTGCCAGCAGCTTAGGCACCGGCCCCGGTTGGAATTCTTCTGGAAACACCATATATTTT; CDR3aa: CASSLGTGPGWNSSGNTIYF
d_gene: TRBD2; v_gene: TRBV7-2; abundance: few; j_gene: TRBJ2-4; CDR3nt: TGTGCCAGCAGCTTGACTAGCGGGGGGTTGTCCAAAAACATTCAGTACTTC; CDR3aa: CASSLTSGGLSKNIQYF
d_gene: .; v_gene: TRBV5-6; abundance: many; j_gene: TRBJ2-3; CDR3nt: TGTGCCAGCAGCTTGGACAGGGTCGTGGATACGCAGTATTTT; CDR3aa: CASSLDRVVDTQYF
d_gene: TRBD1; v_gene: TRBV5-1; abundance: many; j_gene: TRBJ1-1; CDR3nt: TGCGCCAGCAGCTTTAGGCCCCGGGGACAGGGTGTTGAAGCTTTCTTT; CDR3aa: CASSFRPRGQGVEAFF
d_gene: .; v_gene: TRBV29-1; abundance: many; j_gene: TRBJ1-6; CDR3nt: TGCAGCGTTGAGACGGGGGCGGGTTCACCCCTCCACTTT; CDR3aa: CSVETGAGSPLHF
d_gene: TRBD2; v_gene: TRBV6-5; abundance: many; j_gene: TRBJ2-1; CDR3nt: TGTGCCAGCAAAATCCGGCCGGTAGCGGGTTCATACAATGAGCAGTTCTTC; CDR3aa: CASKIRPVAGSYNEQFF
d_gene: .; v_gene: TRBV12-3/TRBV12-4; abundance: many; j_gene: TRBJ1-6; CDR3nt: TGTGCCAGCCGGGAGGCCTATAATTCACCCCTCCACTTT; CDR3aa: CASREAYNSPLHF
d_gene: .; v_gene: TRBV29-1; abundance: few; j_gene: TRBJ1-1; CDR3nt: TGCAGCGTCGCACCCCGGGACACTGAAGCTTTCTTT; CDR3aa: CSVAPRDTEAFF
d_gene: .; v_gene: TRBV2; abundance: many; j_gene: TRBJ2-3; CDR3nt: TGTGCCAGCCGGCCTGAGACCGATACGCAGTATTTT; CDR3aa: CASRPETDTQYF
d_gene: .; v_gene: TRBV20-1; abundance: many; j_gene: TRBJ1-5; CDR3nt: TGCAGTGCTAGCTCCGGGAATCAGCCCCAGCATTTT; CDR3aa: CSASSGNQPQHF
d_gene: TRBD1; v_gene: TRBV6-5; abundance: .; j_gene: TRBJ2-7; CDR3nt: TGTGCCAGCAGTTACTCGACAGGGCCGGCATACGAGCAGTACTTC; CDR3aa: CASSYSTGPAYEQYF
d_gene: .; v_gene: TRBV7-9; abundance: many; j_gene: TRBJ2-7; CDR3nt: TGTGCCAGCGCCCTCTCTGCAGTCTCCTACGAGCAGTACTTC; CDR3aa: CASALSAVSYEQYF
d_gene: .; v_gene: TRBV7-2; abundance: many; j_gene: TRBJ2-3; CDR3nt: TGTGCCAATAAACTGTTTGATACGCAGTATTTT; CDR3aa: CANKLFDTQYF
d_gene: .; v_gene: TRBV5-1; abundance: many; j_gene: TRBJ2-2; CDR3nt: TGCGCCAGCAGCCCCCAAGGGTCGGGGGAGCTGTTTTTT; CDR3aa: CASSPQGSGELFF
d_gene: TRBD1; v_gene: TRBV7-2; abundance: many; j_gene: TRBJ2-7; CDR3nt: TGTGCCAGCAGCTTGACCGGGACAGGGACTTACGAGCAGTACTTC; CDR3aa: CASSLTGTGTYEQYF
d_gene: .; v_gene: TRBV2; abundance: many; j_gene: TRBJ2-3; CDR3nt: TGTGCCAGCAGTGAATCCCCTGATACGCAGTATTTT; CDR3aa: CASSESPDTQYF
d_gene: .; v_gene: TRBV12-5; abundance: many; j_gene: TRBJ2-1; CDR3nt: TGTGCTAGTGGTTTGGTCGGCAATGAGCAGTTCTTC; CDR3aa: CASGLVGNEQFF
d_gene: TRBD1; v_gene: TRBV28; abundance: .; j_gene: TRBJ2-5; CDR3nt: TGTGCCAGCAGTTGGGAGAACAGGGGCGAGACCCAGTACTTC; CDR3aa: CASSWENRGETQYF